This T cell receptor (beta chain) is drawn from a study of T cell responses to AZD1222 COVID-19 vaccine. Study conclusions and caveats: Compared with day 0, the breadth and depth of the Spike-specific TCR repertoire rose significantly after two doses of AZD1222.

Pooling was applied to second doses at about 4 or about 12 weeks. The CDR3 runs to 16 residues. Per germline, CDR1 LNHNV and CDR2 YYDKDF (reference sequence). V was trimmed by 3 bases and J by 0 bases, leaving 12 bases between them. Using immunoSEQ multiplex PCR, the repertoire was profiled, and TCRdb retains in-frame clones only, with some absent. Of some 110,000 clones in the sample, more than 70% were seen once. This clone came up a few times. What it binds is not known. The V gene is TRBV15, the J gene TRBJ2-1; weak D call: TRBD2 (6 bases). The sequences come from peripheral blood, collected 28 days after the second AZD1222 dose. This receptor was identified in an adult who received the AZD1222 COVID-19 vaccine. The CDR3 nucleotides read TGTGCCACCAGCAGCAGCGGGCGCGGCTCCTACAATGAGCAGTTCTTC. It codes for CATSSSGRGSYNEQFF.